This T cell receptor (beta chain) was captured by sequencing in a study of blood T cell repertoires in COVID-19. For the study at large: Samples representing acute and convalescent COVID-19 were sourced from the United States, Italy and Spain. PBMCs, B-cell-depleted T cells, or T cells were the source of the cDNA or gDNA that made up the material.

This clone showed up just once. Germline V lookup: CDR1 SGHDT, CDR2 YYEEEE. Trimming took off 4 bases at V and 4 bases at J, with 28 bases between the two ends. The CDR3 runs 19 residues. Per the original data handling: How many nucleated cells were present was estimated from reference gene primer amplification. Repertoires were generated with immunoSEQ multiplex PCR, while TCRdb's copy carries only in-frame clones and drops some. From that table come the V and J calls and clone size; the DNA was used to work out D and trimming. This sample has 250,000 to 300,000 clones; 86% occur once, and the top ten carry 3.6%.

Sequenced material: peripheral blood. The V call is TRBV5-6, the J call TRBJ2-3; perhaps TRBD2 as D (6 bases). The sequence came from a man between 18 and 35 years old with active or convalescent COVID-19. The CDR3: CASSDEALARDPSPDTQYF. The CDR3 nucleotides are TGTGCCAGCAGCGATGAAGCTCTAGCGCGGGACCCCTCTCCAGATACGCAGTATTTT.